This is a list of T cell receptor beta chains from one sample in a study of T cells in Graves' hyperthyroidism and ophthalmopathy. Each CDR3 protein is one row after TCRdb ran MiXCR on the multiplex PCR reads. Of roughly 160,000 distinct CDR3 sequences detected, approximately 9% appear once; the ten largest clones hold less than 25%. The sample was blood. Receptor source: a woman aged 18-35 years with Graves' hyperthyroidism that later progressed to Graves' ophthalmopathy. CDR3s include the opening cysteine and the closing phenylalanine or tryptophan. D genes are given only for firm matches. Only some rows state a clone size, as once, few, many or a class for expanded clones.

d_gene: TRBD1; abundance: .; j_gene: TRBJ1-4; v_gene: TRBV3-1; CDR3aa: CASSPRTGLNEKLFF; CDR3nt: TGTGCCAGCAGCCCACGGACAGGGTTAAATGAAAAACTGTTTTTT
d_gene: TRBD2; abundance: .; j_gene: TRBJ2-7; v_gene: TRBV20-1; CDR3aa: CSVARGRAYEQYF; CDR3nt: TGCAGTGTGGCTCGCGGGAGGGCCTACGAGCAGTACTTC
d_gene: TRBD1; abundance: many; j_gene: TRBJ2-5; v_gene: TRBV6-1; CDR3aa: CASTPGTGAEETQYF; CDR3nt: TGTGCCAGCACCCCCGGGACAGGGGCAGAAGAGACCCAGTACTTC
d_gene: TRBD2; abundance: many; j_gene: TRBJ2-2; v_gene: TRBV19; CDR3aa: CASSIGAGGPGELFF; CDR3nt: TGTGCCAGTAGTATTGGAGCGGGAGGGCCCGGGGAGCTGTTTTTT
d_gene: .; abundance: many; j_gene: TRBJ2-2; v_gene: TRBV30; CDR3aa: CAWSAATGELFF; CDR3nt: TGTGCCTGGAGTGCCGCCACCGGGGAGCTGTTTTTT
d_gene: .; abundance: many; j_gene: TRBJ1-3; v_gene: TRBV19; CDR3aa: CASSARTAGNTIYF; CDR3nt: TGTGCCAGTAGTGCCAGGACCGCGGGAAACACCATATATTTT
d_gene: .; abundance: many; j_gene: TRBJ2-2; v_gene: TRBV7-9; CDR3aa: CASRIATGPNTGELFF; CDR3nt: TGTGCCAGCAGGATTGCCACGGGGCCTAACACCGGGGAGCTGTTTTTT
d_gene: .; abundance: many; j_gene: TRBJ2-1; v_gene: TRBV7-8; CDR3aa: CASSLVKTEGQFF; CDR3nt: TGTGCCAGCAGCTTAGTAAAGACCGAAGGGCAGTTCTTC
d_gene: .; abundance: .; j_gene: TRBJ2-1; v_gene: TRBV7-7; CDR3aa: CASSLATGGIDEQFF; CDR3nt: TGTGCTAGCAGCTTAGCTACTGGGGGGATCGATGAGCAGTTCTTC
d_gene: TRBD1; abundance: many; j_gene: TRBJ1-2; v_gene: TRBV19; CDR3aa: CASSILGQGYGYTF; CDR3nt: TGTGCCAGTAGTATTTTGGGACAGGGGTATGGCTACACCTTC
d_gene: .; abundance: many; j_gene: TRBJ2-2; v_gene: TRBV9; CDR3aa: CASSAPTSSAGELFF; CDR3nt: TGTGCCAGCAGCGCTCCGACTAGTTCGGCCGGGGAGCTGTTTTTT
d_gene: TRBD2; abundance: .; j_gene: TRBJ2-5; v_gene: TRBV6-2/TRBV6-3; CDR3aa: CASSPGTSYETQYF; CDR3nt: TGTGCCAGCAGCCCCGGGACTAGCTATGAGACCCAGTACTTC
d_gene: .; abundance: many; j_gene: TRBJ1-4; v_gene: TRBV6-6; CDR3aa: CASSYSAGAKLFF; CDR3nt: TGTGCCAGCAGTTACTCAGCGGGAGCAAAACTGTTTTTT
d_gene: .; abundance: many; j_gene: TRBJ1-2; v_gene: TRBV7-9; CDR3aa: CASSLAGTYGYTF; CDR3nt: TGTGCCAGCAGCTTAGCAGGCACCTATGGCTACACCTTC
d_gene: .; abundance: many; j_gene: TRBJ2-5; v_gene: TRBV28; CDR3aa: CASSFGGAAQETQYF; CDR3nt: TGTGCCAGCAGTTTTGGTGGGGCGGCGCAAGAGACCCAGTACTTC
d_gene: .; abundance: many; j_gene: TRBJ2-5; v_gene: TRBV24-1; CDR3aa: CATSDQGLETQYF; CDR3nt: TGTGCCACCAGTGACCAAGGGTTGGAGACCCAGTACTTC
d_gene: .; abundance: few; j_gene: TRBJ2-5; v_gene: TRBV7-3; CDR3aa: CASSSPGLAQYF; CDR3nt: TGTGCCAGCAGCTCCCCCGGGCTAGCCCAGTACTTC
d_gene: TRBD1; abundance: many; j_gene: TRBJ2-3; v_gene: TRBV5-1; CDR3aa: CASSLEPGQNTDTQYF; CDR3nt: TGCGCCAGCAGCTTGGAACCGGGACAGAACACAGATACGCAGTATTTT
d_gene: .; abundance: many; j_gene: TRBJ2-7; v_gene: TRBV7-8; CDR3aa: CASRTGQRRGEQYF; CDR3nt: TGTGCCAGCAGGACCGGGCAAAGAAGGGGCGAGCAGTACTTC
d_gene: TRBD2; abundance: many; j_gene: TRBJ2-3; v_gene: TRBV28; CDR3aa: CASSDPVRLAGESTDTQYF; CDR3nt: TGTGCCAGCAGTGACCCTGTGAGACTAGCGGGGGAGAGCACAGATACGCAGTATTTT
d_gene: .; abundance: .; j_gene: TRBJ2-2; v_gene: TRBV10-2; CDR3aa: CASSESTRAGTGELFF; CDR3nt: TGCGCCAGCAGTGAGTCGACCCGGGCGGGCACCGGGGAGCTGTTTTTT
d_gene: .; abundance: few; j_gene: TRBJ2-4; v_gene: TRBV29-1; CDR3aa: CSVVAKNIQYF; CDR3nt: TGCAGCGTTGTAGCCAAAAACATTCAGTACTTC
d_gene: TRBD2; abundance: many; j_gene: TRBJ2-1; v_gene: TRBV13; CDR3aa: CASSLGGLAGAPTYNEQFF; CDR3nt: TGTGCCAGCAGCTTAGGGGGACTAGCGGGGGCCCCTACCTACAATGAGCAGTTCTTC
d_gene: TRBD1; abundance: many; j_gene: TRBJ1-4; v_gene: TRBV3-1; CDR3aa: CASSQDKGGTGWEKLFF; CDR3nt: TGTGCCAGCAGCCAAGATAAAGGCGGGACAGGTTGGGAAAAACTGTTTTTT
d_gene: TRBD2; abundance: many; j_gene: TRBJ2-1; v_gene: TRBV3-1; CDR3aa: CASSPLAGDSYNEQFF; CDR3nt: TGTGCCAGCAGCCCCCTAGCGGGGGACTCCTACAATGAGCAGTTCTTC
d_gene: TRBD2; abundance: many; j_gene: TRBJ2-7; v_gene: TRBV7-9; CDR3aa: CASSKEGGTYEQYF; CDR3nt: TGTGCCAGCAGCAAAGAGGGAGGGACTTACGAGCAGTACTTC
d_gene: .; abundance: many; j_gene: TRBJ2-2; v_gene: TRBV6-1; CDR3aa: CARRDSDTGELFF; CDR3nt: TGTGCCAGAAGAGACAGCGACACCGGGGAGCTGTTTTTT
d_gene: TRBD1; abundance: .; j_gene: TRBJ1-4; v_gene: TRBV14; CDR3aa: CASSQGRHRGPANEKLFF; CDR3nt: TGTGCCAGCAGCCAAGGACGCCACAGGGGGCCGGCTAATGAAAAACTGTTTTTT
d_gene: TRBD1; abundance: .; j_gene: TRBJ1-5; v_gene: TRBV10-1; CDR3aa: CASRPTGTALIRPQHF; CDR3nt: TGCGCCAGCAGGCCTACCGGGACAGCTCTCATTCGGCCCCAGCATTTT
d_gene: .; abundance: many; j_gene: TRBJ1-1; v_gene: TRBV7-9; CDR3aa: CAIFQESDSTEAFF; CDR3nt: TGTGCCATCTTCCAAGAATCCGATTCAACCGAAGCTTTCTTT
d_gene: .; abundance: many; j_gene: TRBJ2-3; v_gene: TRBV6-1; CDR3aa: CASSEQEIGDTQYF; CDR3nt: TGTGCCAGCAGTGAACAGGAGATAGGAGATACGCAGTATTTT
d_gene: TRBD1; abundance: many; j_gene: TRBJ1-3; v_gene: TRBV6-1; CDR3aa: CASRDRAISGNTIYF; CDR3nt: TGTGCCAGCAGAGACAGGGCAATCTCTGGAAACACCATATATTTT
d_gene: TRBD2; abundance: .; j_gene: TRBJ2-2; v_gene: TRBV6-1; CDR3aa: CASEGAGTNTGELFF; CDR3nt: TGTGCCAGCGAGGGAGCGGGGACGAACACCGGGGAGCTGTTTTTT
d_gene: .; abundance: .; j_gene: TRBJ2-2; v_gene: TRBV4-1; CDR3aa: CAGSQEGGLMNTGELFF; CDR3nt: TGCGCCGGCAGCCAAGAAGGGGGACTTATGAACACCGGGGAGCTGTTTTTT
d_gene: .; abundance: many; j_gene: TRBJ1-2; v_gene: TRBV30; CDR3aa: CAWSVIYGYTF; CDR3nt: TGTGCCTGGAGTGTTATCTATGGCTACACCTTC
d_gene: .; abundance: few; j_gene: TRBJ2-5; v_gene: TRBV3-1; CDR3aa: CASSQELFLETQYF; CDR3nt: TGTGCCAGCAGCCAGGAGTTATTCCTAGAGACCCAGTACTTC
d_gene: .; abundance: many; j_gene: TRBJ1-1; v_gene: TRBV25-1; CDR3aa: CASRGGALNTEAFF; CDR3nt: TGTGCCAGCAGGGGGGGGGCCTTGAACACTGAAGCTTTCTTT
d_gene: .; abundance: .; j_gene: TRBJ2-6; v_gene: TRBV28; CDR3aa: CASSQDRPGANVLTF; CDR3nt: TGTGCCAGCAGTCAGGATCGGCCCGGGGCCAACGTCCTGACTTTC
d_gene: .; abundance: many; j_gene: TRBJ2-3; v_gene: TRBV20-1; CDR3aa: CSARYQGMRGDGTDTQYF; CDR3nt: TGCAGTGCTAGATACCAGGGGATGAGGGGCGATGGGACAGATACGCAGTATTTT
d_gene: .; abundance: .; j_gene: TRBJ1-2; v_gene: TRBV19; CDR3aa: CATQTLYGYTF; CDR3nt: TGTGCCACCCAAACCCTCTATGGCTACACCTTC
d_gene: .; abundance: .; j_gene: TRBJ2-5; v_gene: TRBV5-6; CDR3aa: CASSLKTHLGRVETQYF; CDR3nt: TGTGCCAGCAGCTTGAAGACCCACCTTGGCAGGGTCGAGACCCAGTACTTC
d_gene: .; abundance: few; j_gene: TRBJ1-6; v_gene: TRBV27; CDR3aa: CASSLSVVGDYNPPLHF; CDR3nt: TGTGCCAGCAGTTTATCAGTGGTTGGAGACTATAATCCACCCCTCCACTTT
d_gene: .; abundance: many; j_gene: TRBJ1-5; v_gene: TRBV28; CDR3aa: CASDRGFNQPQHF; CDR3nt: TGTGCCAGCGACAGAGGATTCAATCAGCCCCAGCATTTT
d_gene: TRBD1; abundance: .; j_gene: TRBJ1-1; v_gene: TRBV5-1; CDR3aa: CASRFTSTGTPGAEAFF; CDR3nt: TGCGCCAGCAGATTTACCTCGACAGGGACCCCAGGCGCTGAAGCTTTCTTT
d_gene: .; abundance: .; j_gene: TRBJ1-5; v_gene: TRBV9; CDR3aa: CASSVGLEPDQPQHF; CDR3nt: TGTGCCAGCAGCGTTGGTCTAGAGCCCGATCAGCCCCAGCATTTT
d_gene: TRBD1; abundance: many; j_gene: TRBJ1-5; v_gene: TRBV6-2/TRBV6-3; CDR3aa: CASSYDTGALSSNQPQHF; CDR3nt: TGTGCCAGCAGTTACGATACAGGGGCCCTTAGCAGCAATCAGCCCCAGCATTTT
d_gene: .; abundance: few; j_gene: TRBJ2-3; v_gene: TRBV4-2; CDR3aa: CASSQGLDTQYF; CDR3nt: TGTGCCAGCAGCCAGGGTTTAGATACGCAGTATTTT
d_gene: TRBD1; abundance: few; j_gene: TRBJ2-6; v_gene: TRBV15; CDR3aa: CATSRRRPGGLISGANVLTF; CDR3nt: TGTGCCACCAGCAGACGCAGACCAGGGGGATTAATCTCTGGGGCCAACGTCCTGACTTTC
d_gene: TRBD1; abundance: many; j_gene: TRBJ2-7; v_gene: TRBV20-1; CDR3aa: CSARGTGNYEQYF; CDR3nt: TGCAGTGCTAGGGGGACAGGAAACTACGAGCAGTACTTC
d_gene: .; abundance: many; j_gene: TRBJ1-1; v_gene: TRBV7-8; CDR3aa: CASSLRRGLLNTEAFF; CDR3nt: TGTGCCAGCAGCTTAAGGAGGGGACTGCTTAACACTGAAGCTTTCTTT
d_gene: .; abundance: many; j_gene: TRBJ1-6; v_gene: TRBV19; CDR3aa: CASSRNRNSPLHF; CDR3nt: TGTGCCAGTAGTCGGAATAGAAATTCACCCCTCCACTTT
d_gene: .; abundance: many; j_gene: TRBJ2-3; v_gene: TRBV5-1; CDR3aa: CASSLQLGGTDTQYF; CDR3nt: TGCGCCAGCAGCTTGCAACTAGGCGGCACAGATACGCAGTATTTT
d_gene: .; abundance: many; j_gene: TRBJ1-1; v_gene: TRBV20-1; CDR3aa: CSASSDGMNTEAFF; CDR3nt: TGCAGTGCTTCATCCGACGGGATGAACACTGAAGCTTTCTTT
d_gene: .; abundance: many; j_gene: TRBJ1-1; v_gene: TRBV9; CDR3aa: CASSLGSGAGTEAFF; CDR3nt: TGTGCCAGCAGCTTGGGATCCGGGGCAGGCACTGAAGCTTTCTTT
d_gene: .; abundance: many; j_gene: TRBJ2-2; v_gene: TRBV7-8; CDR3aa: CASSLTGRGTGELFF; CDR3nt: TGTGCCAGCAGCTTGACCGGGAGAGGTACCGGGGAGCTGTTTTTT